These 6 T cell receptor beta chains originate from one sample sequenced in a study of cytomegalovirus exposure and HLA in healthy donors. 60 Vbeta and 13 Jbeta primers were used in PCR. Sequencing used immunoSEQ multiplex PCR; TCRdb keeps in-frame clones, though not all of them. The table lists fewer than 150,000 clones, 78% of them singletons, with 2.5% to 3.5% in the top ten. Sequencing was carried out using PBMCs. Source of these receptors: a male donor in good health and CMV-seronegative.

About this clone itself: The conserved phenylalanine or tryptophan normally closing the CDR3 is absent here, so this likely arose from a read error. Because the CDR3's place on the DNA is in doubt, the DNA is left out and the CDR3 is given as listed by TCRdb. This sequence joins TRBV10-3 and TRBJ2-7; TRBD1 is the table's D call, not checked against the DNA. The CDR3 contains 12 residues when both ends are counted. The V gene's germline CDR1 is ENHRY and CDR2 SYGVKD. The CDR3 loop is CAISQTGQGKII.

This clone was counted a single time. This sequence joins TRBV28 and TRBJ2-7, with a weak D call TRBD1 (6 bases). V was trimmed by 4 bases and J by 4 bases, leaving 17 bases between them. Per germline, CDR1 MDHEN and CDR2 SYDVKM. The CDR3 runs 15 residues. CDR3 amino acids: CASSSPGTSEYEQYF. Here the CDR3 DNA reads TGTGCCAGCAGTTCGCCCGGGACAAGTGAGTACGAGCAGTACTTC. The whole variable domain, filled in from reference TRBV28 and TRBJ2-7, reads DVKVTQSSRYLVKRTGEKVFLECVQDMDHENMFWYRQDPGLGLRLIYFSYDVKMKEKGDIPEGYSVSREKKERFSLILESASTNQTSMYLCASSSPGTSEYEQYFGPGTRLTVT.

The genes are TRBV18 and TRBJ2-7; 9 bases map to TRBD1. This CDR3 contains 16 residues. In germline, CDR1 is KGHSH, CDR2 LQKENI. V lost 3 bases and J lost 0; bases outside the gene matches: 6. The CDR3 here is CASSPGTGQGSYEQYF. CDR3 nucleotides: TGTGCCAGCTCACCTGGGACAGGGCAAGGCTCCTACGAGCAGTACTTC.

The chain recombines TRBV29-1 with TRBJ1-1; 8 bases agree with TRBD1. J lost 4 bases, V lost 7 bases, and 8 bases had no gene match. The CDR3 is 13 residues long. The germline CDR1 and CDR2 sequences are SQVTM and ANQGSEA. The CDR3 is CSGIQGASTEAFF. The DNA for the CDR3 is TGCAGCGGAATTCAGGGGGCGAGCACTGAAGCTTTCTTT.

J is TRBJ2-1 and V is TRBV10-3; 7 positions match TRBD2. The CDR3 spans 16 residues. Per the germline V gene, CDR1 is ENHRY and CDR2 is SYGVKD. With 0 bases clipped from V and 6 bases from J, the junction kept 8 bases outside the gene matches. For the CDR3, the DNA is TGTGCCATCAGTGAGTCGTTGCGGGAGCGGTCCAATGAGCAGTTCTTC. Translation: CAISESLRERSNEQFF.

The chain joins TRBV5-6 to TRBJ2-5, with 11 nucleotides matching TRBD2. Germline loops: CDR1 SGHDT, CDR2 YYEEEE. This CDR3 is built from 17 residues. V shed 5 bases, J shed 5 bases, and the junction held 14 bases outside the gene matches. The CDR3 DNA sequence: TGTGCCAGCAGGTTAGCGGGGGGGCCAAGTCACTCCGAGACCCAGTACTTC. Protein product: CASRLAGGPSHSETQYF.